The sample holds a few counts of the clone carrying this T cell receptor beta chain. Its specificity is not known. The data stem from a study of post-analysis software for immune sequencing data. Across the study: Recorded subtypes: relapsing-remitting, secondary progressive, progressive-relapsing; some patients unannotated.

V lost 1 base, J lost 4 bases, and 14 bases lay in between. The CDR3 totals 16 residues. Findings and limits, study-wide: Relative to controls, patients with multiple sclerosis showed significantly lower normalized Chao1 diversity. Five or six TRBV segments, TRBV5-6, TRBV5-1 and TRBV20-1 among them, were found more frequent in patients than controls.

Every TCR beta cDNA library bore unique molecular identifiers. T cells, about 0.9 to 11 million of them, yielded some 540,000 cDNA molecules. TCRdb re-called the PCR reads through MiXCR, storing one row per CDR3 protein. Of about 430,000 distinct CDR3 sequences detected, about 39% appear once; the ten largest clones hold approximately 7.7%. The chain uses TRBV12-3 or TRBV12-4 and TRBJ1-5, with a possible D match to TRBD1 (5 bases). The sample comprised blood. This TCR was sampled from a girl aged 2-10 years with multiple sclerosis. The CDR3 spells CASSLDWQGVNQPQHF. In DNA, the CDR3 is TGTGCCAGCAGTTTAGATTGGCAGGGCGTGAATCAGCCCCAGCATTTT.